Presented here are 31 T cell receptor beta chains from one specimen sequenced in a study of radiation and T cells in renal cell carcinoma (dated by TCRdb to 2018 to 2020). The time point label here, explained by the study, means: baseline pretreatment blood. Reading the label with the study, this specimen's treatment or condition is: 15 Gy SBRT to primary tumor, nephrectomy 4 weeks later. Library generation was performed with the immunoSEQ multiplex PCR assay. TCRdb mirrors the immuneACCESS table, restricted to in-frame sequences. Some clones are absent from its copies; in checked studies, under half trace to an unresolved V gene, and the reason for the others is unknown. The sample profile shows 100,000 or so clones; 86% of them were found once. The ten largest make up over 6% of the sample. The sample consisted of blood, taken from a patient whose treatment included radiotherapy and nephrectomy. The receptors derive from a man aged 50-59 years with renal cell carcinoma.

This chain links TRBV30 with TRBJ2-2, with TRBD2 matching 8 bases. The junction had 5 bases not matched to a gene; V was cut back by 0 bases and J by 8 bases. The germline V gene encodes CDR1 GTSNPN and CDR2 SVGIG (reference sequence). The CDR3 contains 14 residues. The CDR3 bases are TGTGCCTGGAGTGTAAGGAGCGGGAGTGGGGAGCTGTTTTTT. Protein sequence: CAWSVRSGSGELFF.

The chain employs TRBV5-1 and TRBJ1-2; 9 bases map to TRBD1. Germline V gene sequence: CDR1 SGHRS, CDR2 YFSETQ. V was pared by 4 bases and J by 7 bases, with 11 bases of the junction left unmatched. The CDR3 runs 15 residues. The DNA for the CDR3 is TGCGCCAGCAGCCCACTAGGACAGGGGTGGGGTGGCTACACCTTC. Encoded protein: CASSPLGQGWGGYTF.

The chain combines TRBV7-3 with TRBJ2-3; 9 nucleotides match TRBD2. The length of the CDR3 is 14 residues. The ends lost 4 bases at V and 6 bases at J; junction bases unmatched: 5. CDR1 and CDR2 (germline): SGHTA, FQGTGA. CDR3 protein: CASSSSGAGDTQYF. The CDR3 region has the DNA TGTGCCAGCAGCTCTAGCGGGGCCGGGGATACGCAGTATTTT.

This clone was seen ten or more times. The chain uses TRBV19 and TRBJ1-1, with D tentatively TRBD1 (5 bases). This CDR3 comprises 15 residues. The V end was cut by 4 bases, the J end by 5 bases, with 17 bases between. Germline CDR1 LNHDA, CDR2 SQIVND (reference sequence). The CDR3: CASSRGGALGTEAFF. As DNA, the CDR3 is TGTGCCAGTAGTAGAGGAGGGGCCCTGGGTACTGAAGCTTTCTTT.

The chain has TRBV28 and TRBJ2-1; tentative D call: TRBD1 (6 bases). The CDR3 sequence is 12 residues long. Looked up from germline, CDR1 is MDHEN and CDR2 is SYDVKM. Trimming took off 1 base at V and 14 bases at J, with 12 bases between the two ends. CDR3 in amino acids: CASSLYGGLEFF. CDR3 sequence (DNA): TGTGCCAGCAGTTTATATGGGGGCCTGGAGTTCTTC.

CDR3 region: CASSSGFSGRTDTQYF. The CDR3 region has the DNA TGCGCCAGCAGCAGTGGTTTCTCGGGGCGCACAGATACGCAGTATTTT. The chain combines TRBV5-1 with TRBJ2-3; perhaps D is TRBD1 or TRBD2 (5 bases each). Trimming stripped 4 bases from V and 1 base from J, with 16 bases between. Germline-derived CDR1 and CDR2 are SGHRS and YFSETQ. The CDR3 totals 16 residues.

The chain combines TRBV6-5 with TRBJ2-3; 10 bases fit TRBD2. CDR3 length: 14 amino acids. J was trimmed by 4 bases and V by 6 bases; bases with no gene match: 4. Per germline, CDR1 MNHEY and CDR2 SVGAGI. The DNA for the CDR3 is TGTGCCAGCAGACTTAGCGGGAGGTCAGATACGCAGTATTTT. This translates into CASRLSGRSDTQYF.

The rearrangement links TRBV5-1 to TRBJ1-6, with no clear D. The CDR3 extends over 13 amino acids. V lost 4 bases and J 3 bases, leaving 5 bases between the germline ends. The V gene's germline CDR1 is SGHRS and CDR2 YFSETQ. CDR3: CASSLGYNSPLHF. The CDR3 DNA reads TGCGCCAGCAGCCTGGGCTATAATTCACCCCTCCACTTT.

V is TRBV5-4 and J is TRBJ1-6, with D possibly being TRBD1 (5 bases). The V gene lost 0 bases and the J gene lost 0 bases, with 10 bases spanning the gap. Germline-derived CDR1 and CDR2 are SGHNT and YYREEE (reference sequence). This CDR3 spans 17 amino acids. CDR3: CASSLGGESSYNSPLHF. In DNA, the CDR3 is TGTGCCAGCAGCTTGGGAGGGGAGAGCTCCTATAATTCACCCCTCCACTTT. The variable domain in full, completed from reference TRBV5-4 and TRBJ1-6, reads ETGVTQSPTHLIKTRGQQVTLRCSSQSGHNTVSWYQQALGQGPQFIFQYYREEENGRGNFPPRFSGLQFPNYSSELNVNALELDDSALYLCASSLGGESSYNSPLHFGNGTRLTVT.

J is TRBJ1-2 and V is TRBV7-8, with TRBD1 as a possible D gene (6 bases). V was pared by 3 bases and J by 0 bases, with 14 bases between. This CDR3 has 16 amino acids. Germline values: CDR1 SGHVS, CDR2 FQNEAQ. In nucleotides, the CDR3 is TGTGCCAGCAGCTTCTCCCGGGGGGCAGCTAACTATGGCTACACCTTC. Translating it yields CASSFSRGAANYGYTF.

This chain joins TRBV18 and TRBJ1-6, with D perhaps matching TRBD1 (6 bases). The V and J ends lost 3 bases and 7 bases respectively, with 13 bases between them. Per the germline V gene, CDR1 is KGHSH and CDR2 is LQKENI. This CDR3 is 15 amino acids long. CDR3 sequence (DNA): TGTGCCAGCTCACCGAACACAGGGAGAAATTCACCCCTCCACTTT. Protein: CASSPNTGRNSPLHF.

The V call is TRBV6-1, the J call TRBJ2-3, with TRBD2 matching over 9 bases. The CDR3 spans 15 residues. The germline gives CDR1 MNHNS, CDR2 SASEGT. Trimming cost V 3 bases and J 6 bases; bases outside gene matches: 7. The CDR3 DNA follows: TGTGCCAGCAGTGACCGCGGGGGGGCCGGTGATACGCAGTATTTT. This codes for CASSDRGGAGDTQYF.

The chain is built from TRBV18 and TRBJ1-6; 7 bases fit TRBD1. The CDR3 consists of 15 residues. V dropped 3 bases and J dropped 7; count of bases not matched to a gene: 6. The germline CDR1 and CDR2 sequences are KGHSH and LQKENI. For the CDR3, the DNA is TGTGCCAGCTCACCTTCGACAGGGATCAATTCACCCCTCCACTTT. This codes for CASSPSTGINSPLHF.

The chain employs TRBV19 and TRBJ2-7; unclear D gene. The CDR3 covers 16 residues. The V gene lost 5 bases and the J gene lost 1 base, with 18 bases spanning the gap. The germline V gene has CDR1 LNHDA and CDR2 SQIVND (reference sequence). The CDR3 protein is CASSLSARSASYEQYF. Here the CDR3 DNA reads TGTGCCAGTAGTCTCTCCGCCAGGAGTGCTTCCTACGAGCAGTACTTC.

The chain joins TRBV5-1 to TRBJ2-4; D uncertain. This CDR3 comprises 20 residues. The V end was cut by 5 bases, the J end by 0 bases, with 27 bases between. Germline V lookup: CDR1 SGHRS, CDR2 YFSETQ. DNA of the CDR3: TGCGCCAGCAGGAATCATAGAGTGTACACCTCCCCTCTAGCCAAAAACATTCAGTACTTC. It encodes CASRNHRVYTSPLAKNIQYF.

This chain connects TRBV18 to TRBJ1-1; the match to TRBD1 covers 8 bases. CDR3 size: 15 residues. The junction had 5 bases not matched to a gene; V was cut back by 5 bases and J by 0 bases. CDR1 and CDR2 from the germline V gene are KGHSH and LQKENI. Here the CDR3 DNA reads TGTGCCAGCTCAACCCGGGACAGGTTGAACACTGAAGCTTTCTTT. It codes for CASSTRDRLNTEAFF.

In this sample, this clone turned up a few times. This sequence joins TRBV7-6 and TRBJ1-2; D is unclear. Per the germline V gene, CDR1 is SGHVS and CDR2 is FNYEAQ. V lost 4 bases to trimming and J lost 2 bases, with 11 bases between them. The CDR3 contains 14 residues. CDR3 nucleotide sequence: TGTGCCAGCAGCTCTCGGCCGGGGAACTATGGCTACACCTTC. Its translation: CASSSRPGNYGYTF.

This clone was found once. The chain joins TRBV15 to TRBJ2-4; D ambiguous. Germline V gene sequence: CDR1 LNHNV, CDR2 YYDKDF (reference sequence). This CDR3 region has 15 residues. V was trimmed by 5 bases and J by 0 bases, leaving 11 bases between them. CDR3 region: CATSSTSIAKNIQYF. CDR3 sequence (DNA): TGTGCCACCAGCTCCACCAGCATAGCCAAAAACATTCAGTACTTC.

This chain uses TRBV5-6 with TRBJ2-7, with D uncertain. The CDR3 is 11 amino acids. V was clipped by 4 bases and J by 4 bases, with 6 bases between them. Germline V lookup: CDR1 SGHDT, CDR2 YYEEEE. The CDR3 here is CASSASYEQYF. In DNA form, the CDR3 reads TGTGCCAGCAGCGCGAGTTACGAGCAGTACTTC. The variable domain in full, completed from reference TRBV5-6 and TRBJ2-7, reads DAGVTQSPTHLIKTRGQQVTLRCSPKSGHDTVSWYQQALGQGPQFIFQYYEEEERQRGNFPDRFSGHQFPNYSSELNVNALLLGDSALYLCASSASYEQYFGPGTRLTVT.

V is TRBV7-9 and J is TRBJ1-1; D unclear. V was cut by 2 bases and J by 1 base, with 8 bases left in between. Germline CDR1 reads SEHNR; CDR2 reads FQNEAQ (reference sequence). This CDR3 spans 14 amino acids. The CDR3 DNA reads as TGTGCCAGCAGCTTATCCTACTCGAACACTGAAGCTTTCTTT. Translation: CASSLSYSNTEAFF.

The J gene is TRBJ2-2, the V gene TRBV5-8; 7 bases fit TRBD1. CDR1 is SGHTS and CDR2 is YDEGEE in the germline V gene. The CDR3 has 17 residues. With V trimmed by 0 bases and J by 6 bases, 11 bases remained unmatched. CDR3 loop: CASSLETGVANAGELFF. The CDR3 nucleotides are TGTGCCAGCAGCTTGGAAACAGGGGTGGCTAACGCCGGGGAGCTGTTTTTT.

The chain is built from TRBV11-1 and TRBJ1-2, with D hard to call. Trimming left V 4 bases short and J 4 bases short, with 13 bases between. Germline CDR1 and CDR2: SGHAT and FQDESV (reference sequence). CDR3 length equals 14 residues. The CDR3 spells CASSSSDTSYGYTF. In nucleotides, the CDR3 is TGTGCCAGCAGCTCTTCCGACACGAGCTATGGCTACACCTTC.

The V and J genes are TRBV4-3 and TRBJ2-7; a weak D match, TRBD2 (7 bases). V was clipped by 0 bases and J by 3 bases, with 18 bases between them. The length of the CDR3 is 17 residues. Looked up from germline, CDR1 is LGHNA and CDR2 is YSLEER. This chain's CDR3 is CASSQDHRGASFYEQYF. CDR3 nucleotide sequence: TGCGCCAGCAGCCAAGATCACCGGGGGGCGTCTTTCTACGAGCAGTACTTC.

The chain combines TRBV5-5 with TRBJ1-5, with 7 nucleotides matching TRBD1. The CDR3 runs to 14 residues. Unmatched junction bases numbered 3, after V lost 3 bases and J lost 3 bases. Germline V gene data show CDR1 as SGHKS and CDR2 as YYEKEE (reference sequence). The CDR3 DNA reads TGTGCCAGCAGCTGGGACAGCTTCAATCAGCCCCAGCATTTT. Translating it yields CASSWDSFNQPQHF.

The J gene is TRBJ2-7, the V gene TRBV5-6; possibly TRBD1 for D (6 bases). Germline loops: CDR1 SGHDT, CDR2 YYEEEE. This CDR3 region has 14 residues. V was clipped by 4 bases and J by 6 bases, with 17 bases between them. The CDR3 spells CASSPGRGGFEQYF. CDR3 DNA: TGTGCCAGCAGCCCCGGAAGAGGGGGTTTCGAGCAGTACTTC. The complete variable domain, with remaining parts taken from reference TRBV5-6 and TRBJ2-7, reads DAGVTQSPTHLIKTRGQQVTLRCSPKSGHDTVSWYQQALGQGPQFIFQYYEEEERQRGNFPDRFSGHQFPNYSSELNVNALLLGDSALYLCASSPGRGGFEQYFGPGTRLTVT.

The chain combines TRBV27 with TRBJ2-7, with 8 bases identical to TRBD2. CDR3 size: 18 residues. Germline-derived CDR1 and CDR2 are MNHEY and SMNVEV (reference sequence). V dropped 1 base and J dropped 2; count of bases not matched to a gene: 13. CDR3 nucleotide sequence: TGTGCCAGCAGTTTATTCGCTAGCGGGTACGACACCACCTACGAGCAGTACTTC. Encoded protein: CASSLFASGYDTTYEQYF.

V gene TRBV6-4 combines with J gene TRBJ2-2, with D perhaps TRBD1 (6 bases). The germline gives CDR1 MRHNA, CDR2 SNTAGT. The CDR3 is 13 amino acids. Trimming shortened V by 3 bases and J by 4 bases, and 6 bases separated the two germline ends. The CDR3 sequence is CASSEGATGELFF. CDR3 DNA: TGTGCCAGCAGTGAGGGGGCCACCGGGGAGCTGTTTTTT.

The rearrangement links TRBV5-1 to TRBJ2-5; weak D call: TRBD1 (5 bases). Trimming took 4 bases from V and 9 from J, leaving 13 bases between them. The CDR3 covers 12 residues. CDR1 is SGHRS and CDR2 is YFSETQ in the germline V gene. In DNA, the CDR3 is TGCGCCAGCAGCGAGCAGGGCCACCCCCAGTACTTC. It specifies CASSEQGHPQYF.

This sequence joins TRBV7-9 and TRBJ2-7; tentative D call: TRBD1 (5 bases). The germline gives CDR1 SEHNR, CDR2 FQNEAQ (reference sequence). Trimming cost V 1 base and J 4 bases, with 14 bases left between them. The CDR3 is made up of 15 amino acids. The CDR3 loop is CASSLGWANRYEQYF. CDR3 DNA sequence: TGTGCCAGCAGCTTAGGGTGGGCTAACAGGTACGAGCAGTACTTC.

The chain uses TRBV6-1 and TRBJ1-5; D remains ambiguous. The CDR3 length is 13 residues. Trimming removed 2 bases at V and 7 bases at J, with 9 bases between. From germline, CDR1 is MNHNS and CDR2 SASEGT. For the CDR3, the DNA is TGTGCCAGCAGTGAAACGGGGTGGCAGCCCCAGCATTTT. This translates into CASSETGWQPQHF.

The chain carries TRBV5-4 and TRBJ2-3; TRBD1 aligns across 8 bases. V shed 4 bases, J shed 5 bases, and the junction held 9 bases outside the gene matches. In germline, CDR1 is SGHNT, CDR2 YYREEE (reference sequence). The CDR3 is made up of 15 amino acids. The CDR3 sequence: CASSRDRSLGDTQYF. Written as DNA, the CDR3 is TGTGCCAGCAGCCGGGACAGGAGCCTGGGAGATACGCAGTATTTT. The variable domain in full, completed from reference TRBV5-4 and TRBJ2-3, reads ETGVTQSPTHLIKTRGQQVTLRCSSQSGHNTVSWYQQALGQGPQFIFQYYREEENGRGNFPPRFSGLQFPNYSSELNVNALELDDSALYLCASSRDRSLGDTQYFGPGTRLTVL.